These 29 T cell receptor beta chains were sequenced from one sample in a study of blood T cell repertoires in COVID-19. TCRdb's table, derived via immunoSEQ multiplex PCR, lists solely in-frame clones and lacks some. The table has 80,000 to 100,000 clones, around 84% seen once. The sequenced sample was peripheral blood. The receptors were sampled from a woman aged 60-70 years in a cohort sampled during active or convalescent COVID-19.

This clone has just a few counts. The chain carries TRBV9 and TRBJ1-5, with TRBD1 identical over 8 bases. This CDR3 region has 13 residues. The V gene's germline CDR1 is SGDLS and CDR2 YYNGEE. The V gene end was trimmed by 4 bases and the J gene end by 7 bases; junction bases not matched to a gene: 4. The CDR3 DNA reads TGTGCCAGCAGCTCGGACAGGGACCAGCCCCAGCATTTT. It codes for CASSSDRDQPQHF.

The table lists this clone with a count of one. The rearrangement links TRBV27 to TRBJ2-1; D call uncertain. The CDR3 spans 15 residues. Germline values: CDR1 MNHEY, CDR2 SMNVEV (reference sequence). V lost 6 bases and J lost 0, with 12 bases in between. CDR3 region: CASRDRRSSYNEQFF. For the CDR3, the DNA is TGTGCCAGCAGAGATCGACGGAGCTCCTACAATGAGCAGTTCTTC.

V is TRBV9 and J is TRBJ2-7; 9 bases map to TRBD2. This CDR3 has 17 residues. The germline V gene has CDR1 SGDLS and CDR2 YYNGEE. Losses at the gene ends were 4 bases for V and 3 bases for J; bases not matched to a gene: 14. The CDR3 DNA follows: TGTGCCAGCAGCCCCGGTAGCGGGAGTGCCCTCTACTACGAGCAGTACTTC. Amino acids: CASSPGSGSALYYEQYF.

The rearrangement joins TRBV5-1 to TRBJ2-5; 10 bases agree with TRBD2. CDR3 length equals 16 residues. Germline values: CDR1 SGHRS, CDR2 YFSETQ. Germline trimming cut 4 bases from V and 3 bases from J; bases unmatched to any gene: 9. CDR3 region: CASSGGVSGGEETQYF. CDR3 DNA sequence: TGCGCCAGCAGCGGCGGAGTGAGCGGGGGGGAAGAGACCCAGTACTTC.

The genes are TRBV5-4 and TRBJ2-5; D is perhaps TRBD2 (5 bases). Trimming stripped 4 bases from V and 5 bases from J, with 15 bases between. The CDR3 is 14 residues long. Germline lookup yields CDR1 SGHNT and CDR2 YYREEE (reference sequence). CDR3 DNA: TGTGCCAGCAGCCCTCGTGGAGGCCTGGAGACCCAGTACTTC. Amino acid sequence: CASSPRGGLETQYF.

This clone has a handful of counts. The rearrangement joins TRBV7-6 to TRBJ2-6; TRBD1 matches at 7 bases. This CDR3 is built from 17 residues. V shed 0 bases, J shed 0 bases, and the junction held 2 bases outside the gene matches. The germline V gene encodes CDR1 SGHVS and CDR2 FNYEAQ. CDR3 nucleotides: TGTGCCAGCAGCTTAGCGAGGGGGCACTCTGGGGCCAACGTCCTGACTTTC. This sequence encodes CASSLARGHSGANVLTF.

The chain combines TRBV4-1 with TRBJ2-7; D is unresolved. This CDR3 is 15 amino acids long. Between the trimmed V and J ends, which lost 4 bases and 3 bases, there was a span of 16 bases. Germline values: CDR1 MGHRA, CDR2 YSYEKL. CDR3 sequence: CASSLSSQLVYEQYF. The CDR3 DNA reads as TGCGCCAGCAGCCTTAGCTCCCAGCTTGTCTACGAGCAGTACTTC.

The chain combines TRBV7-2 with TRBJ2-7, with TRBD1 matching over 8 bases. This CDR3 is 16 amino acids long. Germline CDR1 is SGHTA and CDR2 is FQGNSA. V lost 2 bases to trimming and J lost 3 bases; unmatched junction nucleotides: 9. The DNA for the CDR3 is TGTGCCAGCAGCTTAACCCCTGACAGGGGAGGCTACGAGCAGTACTTC. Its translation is CASSLTPDRGGYEQYF.

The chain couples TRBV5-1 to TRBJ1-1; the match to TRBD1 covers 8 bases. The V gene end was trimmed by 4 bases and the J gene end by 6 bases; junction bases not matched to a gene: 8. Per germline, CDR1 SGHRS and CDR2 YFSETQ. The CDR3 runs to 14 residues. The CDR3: CASSPGQGASEAFF. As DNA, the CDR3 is TGCGCCAGCAGCCCGGGGCAGGGGGCTTCTGAAGCTTTCTTT.

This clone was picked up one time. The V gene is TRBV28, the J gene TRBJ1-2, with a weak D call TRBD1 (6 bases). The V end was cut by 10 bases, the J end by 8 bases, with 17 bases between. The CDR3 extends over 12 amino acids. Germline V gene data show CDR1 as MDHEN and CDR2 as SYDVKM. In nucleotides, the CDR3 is TGTGCCAACTCTAATGTGCAGGGGGGCTACACCTTC. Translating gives CANSNVQGGYTF.

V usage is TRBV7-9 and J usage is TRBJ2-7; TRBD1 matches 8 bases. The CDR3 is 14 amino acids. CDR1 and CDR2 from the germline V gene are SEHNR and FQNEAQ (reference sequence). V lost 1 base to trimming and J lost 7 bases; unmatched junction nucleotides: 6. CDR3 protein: CASSLVTGGREQYF. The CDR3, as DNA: TGTGCCAGCAGCTTAGTAACAGGGGGACGAGAGCAGTACTTC.

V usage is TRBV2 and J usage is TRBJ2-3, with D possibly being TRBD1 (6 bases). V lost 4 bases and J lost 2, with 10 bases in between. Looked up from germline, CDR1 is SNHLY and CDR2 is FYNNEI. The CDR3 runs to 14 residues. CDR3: CASSAGVYTDTQYF. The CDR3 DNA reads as TGTGCCAGCAGTGCAGGGGTCTACACAGATACGCAGTATTTT.

The CDR3 protein is CASGLVVGPPEGNQPQHF. The CDR3 DNA reads as TGTGCTAGTGGTTTGGTGGTGGGGCCTCCCGAGGGCAATCAGCCCCAGCATTTT. The chain links TRBV12-5 to TRBJ1-5; D perhaps matches TRBD1 (5 bases). This CDR3 has 18 amino acids. The germline V gene has CDR1 LGHNT and CDR2 FRNRAP. V was clipped by 0 bases and J by 2 bases, with 17 bases between them.

CDR3 amino acids: CSAGQGKHEQYF. Here the CDR3 DNA reads TGCAGCGCCGGACAGGGTAAACACGAGCAGTACTTC. V is TRBV29-1 and J is TRBJ2-7; 8 nucleotides line up with TRBD1. Looked up from germline, CDR1 is SQVTM and CDR2 is ANQGSEA. Losses at the gene ends were 7 bases for V and 5 bases for J; bases not matched to a gene: 7. The CDR3 runs to 12 residues.

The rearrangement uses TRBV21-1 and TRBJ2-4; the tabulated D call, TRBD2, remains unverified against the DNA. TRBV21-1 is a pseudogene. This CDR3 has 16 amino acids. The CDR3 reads CASSKEEGGPKNIQYF. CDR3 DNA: TGTGCCAGCAGCAAAGAAGAGGGTGGACCCAAAAACATTCAGTACTTC.

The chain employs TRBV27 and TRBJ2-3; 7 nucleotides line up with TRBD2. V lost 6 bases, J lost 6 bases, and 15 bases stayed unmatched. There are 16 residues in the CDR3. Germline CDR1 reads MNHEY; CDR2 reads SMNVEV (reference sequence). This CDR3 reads CASSRGPSGPSDTQYF. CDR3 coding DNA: TGTGCCAGCAGCCGAGGGCCTAGCGGACCCTCGGATACGCAGTATTTT.

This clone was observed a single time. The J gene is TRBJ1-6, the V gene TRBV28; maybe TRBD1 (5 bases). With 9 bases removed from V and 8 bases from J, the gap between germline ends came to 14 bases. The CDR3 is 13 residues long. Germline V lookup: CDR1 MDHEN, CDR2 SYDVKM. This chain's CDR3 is CASRQTSDSPLHF. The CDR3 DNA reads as TGTGCCAGTAGACAGACAAGCGATTCACCCCTCCACTTT. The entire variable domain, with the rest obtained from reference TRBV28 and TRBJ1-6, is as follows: DVKVTQSSRYLVKRTGEKVFLECVQDMDHENMFWYRQDPGLGLRLIYFSYDVKMKEKGDIPEGYSVSREKKERFSLILESASTNQTSMYLCASRQTSDSPLHFGNGTRLTVT.

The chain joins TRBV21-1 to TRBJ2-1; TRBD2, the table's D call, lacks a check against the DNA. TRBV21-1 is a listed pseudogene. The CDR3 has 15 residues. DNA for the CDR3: TGTGCCAGCATCTTGACTAGCGGGAGGGCGAATGAGCAGTTCTTC. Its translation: CASILTSGRANEQFF.

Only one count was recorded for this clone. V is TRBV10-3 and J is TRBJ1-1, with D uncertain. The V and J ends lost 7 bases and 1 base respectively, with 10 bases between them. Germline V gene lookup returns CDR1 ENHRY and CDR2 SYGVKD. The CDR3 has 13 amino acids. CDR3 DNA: TGTGCCATCAACGGCAGGCAGAACACTGAAGCTTTCTTT. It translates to CAINGRQNTEAFF.

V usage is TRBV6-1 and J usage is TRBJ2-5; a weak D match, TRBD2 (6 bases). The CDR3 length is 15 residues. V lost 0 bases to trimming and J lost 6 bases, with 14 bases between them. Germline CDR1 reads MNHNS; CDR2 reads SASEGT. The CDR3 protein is CASSEAEGRGKTQYF. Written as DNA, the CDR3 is TGTGCCAGCAGTGAAGCCGAAGGGCGGGGAAAGACCCAGTACTTC.

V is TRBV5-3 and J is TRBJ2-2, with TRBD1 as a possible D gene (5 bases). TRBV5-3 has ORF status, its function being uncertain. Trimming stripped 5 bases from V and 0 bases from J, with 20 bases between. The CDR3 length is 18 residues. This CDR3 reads CARRCACGATSNTGELFF. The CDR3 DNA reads TGTGCCAGAAGGTGCGCGTGTGGGGCGACGTCGAACACCGGGGAGCTGTTTTTT.

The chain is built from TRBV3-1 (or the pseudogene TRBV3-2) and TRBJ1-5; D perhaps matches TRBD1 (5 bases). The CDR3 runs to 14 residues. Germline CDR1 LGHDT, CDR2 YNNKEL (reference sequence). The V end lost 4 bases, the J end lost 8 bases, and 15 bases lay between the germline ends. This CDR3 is CASSPTPGGEPQHF. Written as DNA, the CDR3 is TGTGCCAGCAGCCCGACCCCCGGGGGTGAGCCCCAGCATTTT.

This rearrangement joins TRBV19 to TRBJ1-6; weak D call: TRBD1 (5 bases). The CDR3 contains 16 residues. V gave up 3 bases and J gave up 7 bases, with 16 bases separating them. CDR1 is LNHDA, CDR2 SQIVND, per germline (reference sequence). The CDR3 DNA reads TGTGCCAGTAGTATCAATCCGGGGGTAGCCAATTCACCCCTCCACTTT. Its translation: CASSINPGVANSPLHF.

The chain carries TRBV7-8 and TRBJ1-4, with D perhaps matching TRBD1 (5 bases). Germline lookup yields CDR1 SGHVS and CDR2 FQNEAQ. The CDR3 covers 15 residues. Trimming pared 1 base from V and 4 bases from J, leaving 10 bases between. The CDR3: CASSLGSRDNEKLFF. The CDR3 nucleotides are TGTGCCAGCAGCTTAGGTTCCAGGGATAATGAAAAACTGTTTTTT. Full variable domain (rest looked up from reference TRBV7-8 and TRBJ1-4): GAGVSQSPRYKVAKRGQDVALRCDPISGHVSLFWYQQALGQGPEFLTYFQNEAQLDKSGLPSDRFFAERPEGSVSTLKIQRTQQEDSAVYLCASSLGSRDNEKLFFGSGTQLSVL.

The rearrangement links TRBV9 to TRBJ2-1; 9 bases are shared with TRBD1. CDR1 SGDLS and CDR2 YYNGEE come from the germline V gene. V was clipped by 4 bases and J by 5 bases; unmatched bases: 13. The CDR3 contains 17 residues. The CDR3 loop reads CASSFLPGQGPHNEQFF. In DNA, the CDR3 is TGTGCCAGCAGCTTCCTGCCGGGACAGGGTCCTCACAATGAGCAGTTCTTC.

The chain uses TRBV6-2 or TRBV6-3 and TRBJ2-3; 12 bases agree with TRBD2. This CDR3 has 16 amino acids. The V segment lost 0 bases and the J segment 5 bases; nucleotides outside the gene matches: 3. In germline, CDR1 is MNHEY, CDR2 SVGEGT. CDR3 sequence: CASSYSKLAGGDTQYF. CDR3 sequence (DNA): TGTGCCAGCAGTTACTCGAAACTAGCGGGAGGAGATACGCAGTATTTT.

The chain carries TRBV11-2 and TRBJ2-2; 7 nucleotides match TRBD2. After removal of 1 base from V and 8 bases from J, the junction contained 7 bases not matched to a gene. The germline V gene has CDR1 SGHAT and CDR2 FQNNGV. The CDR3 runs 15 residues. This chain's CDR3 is CASSLAGRAVGELFF. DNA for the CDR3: TGTGCCAGCAGCTTAGCGGGGAGGGCCGTGGGGGAGCTGTTTTTT.

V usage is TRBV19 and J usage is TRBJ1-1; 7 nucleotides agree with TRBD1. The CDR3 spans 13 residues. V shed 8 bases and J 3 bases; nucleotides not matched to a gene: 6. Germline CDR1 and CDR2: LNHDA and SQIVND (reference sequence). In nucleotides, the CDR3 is TGTGCCAGTCACAGGGGAAGAGACACTGAAGCTTTCTTT. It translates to CASHRGRDTEAFF.

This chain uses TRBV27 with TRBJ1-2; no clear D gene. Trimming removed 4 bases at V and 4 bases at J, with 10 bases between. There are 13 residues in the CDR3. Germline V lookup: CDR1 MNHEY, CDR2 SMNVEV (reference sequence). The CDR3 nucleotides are TGTGCCAGCAGTTCAGTACGGGGCTATGGCTACACCTTC. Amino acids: CASSSVRGYGYTF.